One sample yielded the 13 T cell receptor beta chains listed below, sequenced in a study of control samples from healthy donors and cancer patients (dated by TCRdb to 2018 to 2021). The library came from the immunoSEQ multiplex PCR assay. The immuneACCESS repertoire file appears here via TCRdb, limited to in-frame rearrangements. These files lack a portion of the clones; in checked studies, under half of the deficit traces to unresolved V genes, and the cause of the others is not known. The sample records about 130,000 clones, 90% to 95% of which are singletons. Of the sample, 13% to 15% falls within the top ten clones. The source material was PBMCs. The receptors originated from a man in his 60s with colorectal cancer.

The chain has TRBV10-1 and TRBJ2-3, with 14 bases identical to TRBD2. With 6 bases clipped from V and 5 bases from J, the junction kept 7 bases outside the gene matches. The CDR3 extends over 16 amino acids. In germline, CDR1 is WNHNN, CDR2 SYGVQD (reference sequence). The CDR3 spells CASSRGLAGEGDTQYF. In DNA form, the CDR3 reads TGCGCCAGCAGCCGGGGACTAGCGGGGGAAGGAGATACGCAGTATTTT.

CDR3 sequence reads: CASSVTAYNSPLHF. CDR3 coding DNA: TGTGCCAGCAGTGTGACAGCTTATAATTCACCCCTCCACTTT. The V and J genes are TRBV6-2 or TRBV6-3 and TRBJ1-6; possibly TRBD1 for D (5 bases). The CDR3 covers 14 residues. Germline lookup yields CDR1 MNHEY and CDR2 SVGEGT. V shed 5 bases and J shed 4 bases, with 9 bases lying between them.

V and J are TRBV4-3 and TRBJ1-2, with 8 bases that match TRBD1. J lost 2 bases, V lost 3 bases, and 8 bases had no gene match. The V gene's germline CDR1 is LGHNA and CDR2 YSLEER. The CDR3 covers 16 residues. The CDR3 sequence is CASSQGPGQVNYGYTF. The CDR3 DNA follows: TGCGCCAGCAGCCAGGGCCCGGGACAGGTGAACTATGGCTACACCTTC.

This rearrangement joins TRBV7-2 to TRBJ2-3, with TRBD2 identical over 7 bases. This CDR3 is 15 amino acids long. V shed 2 bases, J shed 2 bases, and the junction held 4 bases outside the gene matches. Per the germline V gene, CDR1 is SGHTA and CDR2 is FQGNSA. In nucleotides, the CDR3 is TGTGCCAGCAGCTTAATGGCGGGGGTCACAGATACGCAGTATTTT. It is translated as CASSLMAGVTDTQYF.

The chain carries TRBV30 and TRBJ2-5, with D hard to call. Germline CDR1 GTSNPN, CDR2 SVGIG (reference sequence). The CDR3 loop spans 14 amino acids. V was cut by 0 bases and J by 1 base, with 9 bases left in between. The CDR3 bases are TGTGCCTGGAGTGTATATATCGGCCAAGAGACCCAGTACTTC. Amino acid sequence: CAWSVYIGQETQYF.

The chain uses TRBV9 and TRBJ2-7, with D unclear. Germline CDR1 SGDLS, CDR2 YYNGEE. The V end lost 0 bases, the J end lost 2 bases, and 9 bases lay between the germline ends. The length of the CDR3 is 14 residues. The CDR3 protein is CASSVATQTYEQYF. The CDR3, as DNA: TGTGCCAGCAGCGTAGCTACCCAGACCTACGAGCAGTACTTC.

The chain combines TRBV30 with TRBJ2-5, with TRBD1 as a possible D gene (6 bases). CDR1 and CDR2 (germline): GTSNPN, SVGIG (reference sequence). This CDR3 has 16 amino acids. V was trimmed by 0 bases and J by 0 bases, leaving 14 bases between them. CDR3 DNA sequence: TGTGCCTGGAGTGTACCCTATCGGACAGACCAAGAGACCCAGTACTTC. Encoded protein: CAWSVPYRTDQETQYF.

The chain has TRBV5-1 and TRBJ1-1; perhaps TRBD1 as D (5 bases). With 4 bases removed from V and 0 bases from J, the gap between germline ends came to 10 bases. Germline CDR1 and CDR2: SGHRS and YFSETQ. This CDR3 is built from 14 residues. The CDR3 region is CASSVQEVNTEAFF. The CDR3 DNA reads TGCGCCAGCAGCGTACAGGAAGTGAACACTGAAGCTTTCTTT.

The chain links TRBV28 to TRBJ1-2, with D perhaps TRBD1 (6 bases). Germline-derived CDR1 and CDR2 are MDHEN and SYDVKM. This CDR3 is built from 13 residues. Trimming pared 7 bases from V and 8 bases from J, leaving 17 bases between. The CDR3 is CASKSQGPGGYTF. CDR3 sequence (DNA): TGTGCCAGCAAGTCCCAGGGGCCGGGGGGCTACACCTTC.

The CDR3 reads CASSYSILQGYGYTF. The CDR3 bases are TGTGCCAGCAGTTACTCGATTCTACAGGGGTATGGCTACACCTTC. The chain carries TRBV6-5 and TRBJ1-2, with 7 bases matching TRBD1. Losses at the gene ends were 0 bases for V and 5 bases for J; bases not matched to a gene: 6. This CDR3 has 15 amino acids. The V gene's germline CDR1 is MNHEY and CDR2 SVGAGI.

The CDR3 DNA reads as TGTGCCACCAGTGTCGGGGAGAATTCACCCACAGATACGCAGTATTTT. This sequence encodes CATSVGENSPTDTQYF. The rearrangement uses TRBV24-1 and TRBJ2-3; maybe TRBD2 (5 bases). CDR3 length equals 16 residues. Deletions cut 5 bases from V and 2 bases from J, with 16 bases between. In germline, CDR1 is KGHDR, CDR2 SFDVKD.

This clone has a single count. The rearrangement links TRBV12-3 or TRBV12-4 to TRBJ1-1; no firm D call. The CDR3 consists of 13 residues. V was shortened by 3 bases and J by 1 base, with 6 bases between the two germline ends. CDR3 loop: CASSFGGNTEAFF. CDR3 bases: TGTGCCAGCAGTTTTGGAGGGAACACTGAAGCTTTCTTT.

The sample holds one count of this clone. This chain links TRBV25-1 with TRBJ1-4, with 10 bases matching TRBD1. The V segment lost 3 bases and the J segment 6 bases; nucleotides outside the gene matches: 10. The CDR3 is 17 residues long. Germline assignment: CDR1 MGHDK and CDR2 SYGVNS. CDR3 in amino acids: CASSEGTGAAGHEKLFF. CDR3 in DNA: TGTGCCAGCAGTGAGGGGACAGGGGCGGCCGGGCATGAAAAACTGTTTTTT. The full variable domain, completed using reference TRBV25-1 and TRBJ1-4, is EADIYQTPRYLVIGTGKKITLECSQTMGHDKMYWYQQDPGMELHLIHYSYGVNSTEKGDLSSESTVSRIRTEHFPLTLESARPSHTSQYLCASSEGTGAAGHEKLFFGSGTQLSVL.